This paragraph covers one T cell receptor beta chain sequence. Its specificity is not known. Germline values: CDR1 SGHAT, CDR2 FQNNGV. V lost 6 bases, J lost 5 bases, and 4 bases stayed unmatched. The CDR3 is made up of 14 amino acids. These data come from a study of vaccination effects on CD4 cells after COVID-19. Findings and limits, study-wide: Recruitment yielded few convalescent patients, and the study had no early post-infection timepoints.

TCRdb's table, derived via immunoSEQ multiplex PCR, lists solely in-frame clones and lacks some. This sample has about 70,000 clones, with 80% found just once. CD4+ T cells specific for antigen were expanded with viral peptide pools by the ViraFEST assay before sequencing. Cells that had been cultured for 10 days were the source of isolated CD4+ T cells. Having tested negative for nucleocapsid antibodies, the vaccine recipients showed no prior SARS-CoV-2 infection. With roughly 9.1 ug/ml peptides and 9.5 to 10 IU/ml IL-2, fewer than 2.5 million PBMC per well were cultured. On day 3 and again on day 7, half the medium was replaced with IL-2 medium.

V gene TRBV11-2 combines with J gene TRBJ2-3, with 11 bases aligning to TRBD2. This specimen was CD4+ T cells from PBMCs cultured with SARS-CoV-2 spike peptides, taken before COVID-19 vaccination. This receptor was taken from a human donor who received a COVID-19 vaccine. The CDR3 DNA follows: TGTGCCAGCAGACACCTAGCGGGAGGAGATACGCAGTATTTT. Translating gives CASRHLAGGDTQYF.